These 18 T cell receptor beta chains were all obtained from the same sample, sequenced in a study of beta chain features in type 1 diabetes. Regarding the study as a whole: Type 1 diabetes patients had TCRB CDR3s that were shorter (moderately but significantly so) in all four CD4+ subsets.

The entirety of the isolated RNA underwent reverse transcription, so expressed TCRB transcripts were sequenced. Clones were sequenced by immunoSEQ multiplex PCR, and TCRdb holds only the in-frame ones, with some missing. Of 400,000 or so clones in the sample, roughly 9.8% are singletons; the top ten hold about 0.6%. For these receptors, no antigen is known. The specimen was central memory CD4+ T cells from blood. These receptors were taken from a man aged 25-40 years with type 1 diabetes.

This clone was picked up a small number of times. The chain has TRBV28 and TRBJ2-3, with D perhaps TRBD1 or TRBD2 (5 bases each). This CDR3 has 18 residues. The V end lost 7 bases, the J end lost 1 base, and 24 bases lay between the germline ends. Germline values: CDR1 MDHEN, CDR2 SYDVKM. DNA for the CDR3: TGTGCCAGCACCACCTACTGGGGGTTACCGCGGGGCACAGATACGCAGTATTTT. Protein sequence: CASTTYWGLPRGTDTQYF.

The V and J genes are TRBV2 and TRBJ2-2, with D perhaps TRBD2 (6 bases). Germline V gives CDR1 SNHLY, CDR2 FYNNEI. This CDR3 spans 15 amino acids. Trimming stripped 4 bases from V and 0 bases from J, with 9 bases between. CDR3 nucleotides: TGTGCCAGCAGTGGGAGGGTACCGAACACCGGGGAGCTGTTTTTT. Protein product: CASSGRVPNTGELFF.

The chain couples TRBV6-1 to TRBJ2-1; the D gene could be TRBD1 or TRBD2 (5 bases each). V gave up 1 base and J gave up 7 bases, with 14 bases separating them. CDR3 length: 15 residues. Germline loops: CDR1 MNHNS, CDR2 SASEGT. CDR3 DNA: TGTGCCAGCAGTGAAGGCTGGGGGAAAAGGAATGAGCAGTTCTTC. Its protein product is CASSEGWGKRNEQFF.

This clone was picked up many times. This chain uses TRBV10-3 with TRBJ1-2, with unresolved D. There are 11 residues in the CDR3. V lost 3 bases to trimming and J lost 7 bases, with 6 bases between them. Germline CDR1 ENHRY, CDR2 SYGVKD. CDR3 coding DNA: TGTGCCATCAGTGATATCTTTGGCTACACCTTC. This gives the protein CAISDIFGYTF.

This clone was recorded a few times. The chain combines TRBV5-1 with TRBJ1-1; perhaps TRBD1 as D (5 bases). V was clipped by 0 bases and J by 1 base, with 10 bases between them. CDR1 is SGHRS, CDR2 YFSETQ, per germline. This CDR3 region has 15 residues. The CDR3 sequence: CASSLGSTANTEAFF. The DNA of the CDR3 is TGCGCCAGCAGCTTGGGATCGACAGCGAACACTGAAGCTTTCTTT.

In this sample, this clone turned up many times. Other DNA sequences in this specimen translate into the identical CDR3. The chain recombines TRBV28 with TRBJ1-1; weak D call: TRBD1 (5 bases). Trimming stripped 10 bases from V and 0 bases from J, with 12 bases between. This CDR3 is built from 13 residues. In germline, CDR1 is MDHEN, CDR2 SYDVKM. CDR3 amino acids: CATWGLLNTEAFF. Here the CDR3 DNA reads TGTGCCACCTGGGGACTGCTGAACACTGAAGCTTTCTTT.

This clone was found a few times. The chain has TRBV18 and TRBJ2-1, with TRBD1 identical over 7 bases. The CDR3 extends over 17 amino acids. Per the germline V gene, CDR1 is KGHSH and CDR2 is LQKENI. J was trimmed by 0 bases and V by 4 bases; bases with no gene match: 9. The CDR3 DNA sequence: TGTGCCAGCTCACTCCGACAGGGATCAAGCTCCTACAATGAGCAGTTCTTC. It specifies CASSLRQGSSSYNEQFF.

This clone has just a few counts. Other DNA sequences of this sample code for an identical CDR3. This chain connects TRBV5-4 to TRBJ1-2; 9 bases match TRBD1. Trimming took 2 bases from V and 3 from J; bases not matched to a gene: 2. The V gene's germline CDR1 is SGHNT and CDR2 YYREEE (reference sequence). CDR3 length: 14 amino acids. The CDR3 coding sequence is TGTGCCAGCAGCTTACGGGACAGGGACTATGGCTACACCTTC. Its translation is CASSLRDRDYGYTF.

This rearrangement joins TRBV11-1 to TRBJ1-1, with TRBD1 as a possible D gene (5 bases). This CDR3 has 15 residues. V was pared by 5 bases and J by 0 bases, with 13 bases between. The germline CDR1 and CDR2 sequences are SGHAT and FQDESV (reference sequence). Here the CDR3 DNA reads TGTGCCAGCAGCGACCCGACAGTTATGAACACTGAAGCTTTCTTT. Protein: CASSDPTVMNTEAFF. Supplemented by reference TRBV11-1 and TRBJ1-1, the full variable domain reads EAEVAQSPRYKITEKSQAVAFWCDPISGHATLYWYRQILGQGPELLVQFQDESVVDDSQLPKDRFSAERLKGVDSTLKIQPAELGDSAMYLCASSDPTVMNTEAFFGQGTRLTVV.

This clone was found a few times. The chain uses TRBV30 and TRBJ2-4, with 9 bases aligning to TRBD2. The CDR3 has 14 residues. The trim removed 2 bases at V and 15 bases at J, leaving 14 bases unmatched. Per the germline V gene, CDR1 is GTSNPN and CDR2 is SVGIG (reference sequence). CDR3 sequence reads: CAWSLKPSLAGTYF. In DNA form, the CDR3 reads TGTGCCTGGAGTCTAAAACCCTCCCTAGCGGGAACGTACTTC.

The chain has TRBV7-2 and TRBJ2-5; D possibly uses TRBD1 or TRBD2 (5 bases each). Germline CDR1 is SGHTA and CDR2 is FQGNSA. The CDR3 is made up of 12 amino acids. The V end was cut by 4 bases, the J end by 4 bases, with 7 bases between. CDR3 in amino acids: CASSWGSETQYF. The CDR3, as DNA: TGTGCCAGCAGCTGGGGGTCAGAGACCCAGTACTTC.

This clone was seen many times. The rearrangement joins TRBV7-9 to TRBJ2-4, with 8 bases identical to TRBD2. Germline CDR1 reads SEHNR; CDR2 reads FQNEAQ (reference sequence). The CDR3 covers 14 residues. Losses at the gene ends were 3 bases for V and 8 bases for J; bases not matched to a gene: 6. The CDR3 region has the DNA TGTGCCAGCAGCTTGGCGGGAGGTAAAGACATTCAGTACTTC. Amino acids: CASSLAGGKDIQYF.

This clone is a singleton in its sample. This sequence joins TRBV6-4 and TRBJ2-1, with 7 bases that match TRBD2. The V segment lost 5 bases and the J segment 8 bases; nucleotides outside the gene matches: 6. Germline loops: CDR1 MRHNA, CDR2 SNTAGT. There are 13 residues in the CDR3. For the CDR3, the DNA is TGTGCCAGCAGTTACTGGCGGGAGCATGAGCAGTTCTTC. Protein sequence: CASSYWREHEQFF.

This clone has more than one count but fewer than ten. V usage is TRBV28 and J usage is TRBJ2-4, with 9 bases lining up with TRBD2. Germline V lookup: CDR1 MDHEN, CDR2 SYDVKM. The junction had 9 bases not matched to a gene; V was cut back by 6 bases and J by 3 bases. This CDR3 has 16 residues. The CDR3 reads CASRLAGEGVKNIQYF. CDR3 sequence (DNA): TGTGCCAGCAGGTTAGCGGGAGAGGGAGTCAAAAACATTCAGTACTTC.

At least ten counts were recorded for this clone. This sequence joins TRBV10-3 and TRBJ1-5, with D unresolved. The ends were cut back, 0 bases at V and 4 bases at J, with 10 bases in the middle. There are 15 residues in the CDR3. Germline V gene sequence: CDR1 ENHRY, CDR2 SYGVKD. For the CDR3, the DNA is TGTGCCATCAGTGAGTCGGCAGGCAGGAATCAGCCCCAGCATTTT. Translated: CAISESAGRNQPQHF.

Worth noting for this clone: At one of its ends the junction is not consistent with the germline gene, which may arise from a read error. The chain employs TRBV20-1 and TRBJ1-2, with D possibly TRBD1 on 5 matching bases. The germline V gene encodes CDR1 DFQATT and CDR2 SNEGSKA (reference sequence). CDR3 length: 11 amino acids. This CDR3 reads CSASMQGQGHF. CDR3 nucleotides: TGCAGTGCTAGTATGCAGGGCCAAGGGCACTTC.

Many counts were recorded for this clone. J is TRBJ1-1 and V is TRBV5-8; the D gene is possibly TRBD1 (5 bases). The V and J ends lost 3 bases and 4 bases respectively, with 13 bases between them. There are 14 residues in the CDR3. Germline V gene lookup returns CDR1 SGHTS and CDR2 YDEGEE. The CDR3 nucleotides are TGTGCCAGCAGCTATGCAGGGTTTGCCACTGAAGCTTTCTTT. This sequence encodes CASSYAGFATEAFF.

The chain joins TRBV28 to TRBJ2-7; D gene uncertain. The CDR3 consists of 11 residues. V was shortened by 7 bases and J by 3 bases, with 7 bases between the two germline ends. The germline CDR1 and CDR2 sequences are MDHEN and SYDVKM. CDR3 amino acids: CASMVGYEQYF. In DNA, the CDR3 is TGTGCCAGCATGGTGGGCTACGAGCAGTACTTC. The full variable domain, rest sourced from reference TRBV28 and TRBJ2-7, is DVKVTQSSRYLVKRTGEKVFLECVQDMDHENMFWYRQDPGLGLRLIYFSYDVKMKEKGDIPEGYSVSREKKERFSLILESASTNQTSMYLCASMVGYEQYFGPGTRLTVT.